These 26 T cell receptor beta chains came from one sample sequenced in a study of T cell responses to AZD1222 COVID-19 vaccine. TCRdb keeps only in-frame clones here, not all; method: immunoSEQ multiplex PCR. The sample carries approximately 210,000 clones, approximately 91% recorded once. The sequenced sample was peripheral blood, obtained 28 days after the second AZD1222 dose. These receptors all come from an adult who received the AZD1222 COVID-19 vaccine.

This rearrangement joins TRBV7-2 to TRBJ2-7; 12 bases are shared with TRBD2. CDR1 and CDR2 (germline): SGHTA, FQGNSA. With V trimmed by 2 bases and J by 0 bases, 5 bases remained unmatched. The CDR3 length is 17 residues. This CDR3 is CASSLSQGLAGSYEQYF. The CDR3 bases are TGTGCCAGCAGCTTATCGCAGGGACTAGCGGGCTCCTACGAGCAGTACTTC.

This clone was counted between two and nine times. J is TRBJ2-7 and V is TRBV11-2; 7 bases agree with TRBD2. V was pared by 1 base and J by 3 bases, with 3 bases of the junction left unmatched. The germline V gene encodes CDR1 SGHAT and CDR2 FQNNGV. The CDR3 contains 14 residues. The CDR3 here is CASSLGTSNYEQYF. Here the CDR3 DNA reads TGTGCCAGCAGCTTAGGGACTAGTAACTACGAGCAGTACTTC.

The chain links TRBV19 to TRBJ2-3; 13 nucleotides agree with TRBD2. Per the germline V gene, CDR1 is LNHDA and CDR2 is SQIVND (reference sequence). The V segment lost 7 bases and the J segment 10 bases; nucleotides outside the gene matches: 8. The CDR3 sequence is 14 residues long. CDR3 DNA sequence: TGTGCCAGTACCAAGACTAGCGGGAGGCTTCCGCAGTATTTT. This encodes CASTKTSGRLPQYF.

The rearrangement uses TRBV29-1 and TRBJ1-2, with 9 bases that match TRBD1. CDR1 and CDR2 from the germline V gene are SQVTM and ANQGSEA. The CDR3 runs 11 residues. V trimming: 6 bases; J trimming: 6 bases; junction bases outside the gene matches: 2. The CDR3 is CSVDRGHGYTF. CDR3 sequence (DNA): TGCAGCGTGGACAGGGGCCATGGCTACACCTTC.

The chain carries TRBV7-9 and TRBJ2-1; D might be TRBD1 or TRBD2, each matching 7 bases. This CDR3 has 17 amino acids. Trimming removed 7 bases at V and 8 bases at J, with 27 bases between. CDR1 is SEHNR, CDR2 FQNEAQ, per germline (reference sequence). This chain's CDR3 is CASTPPPGRSGGDEQFF. CDR3 bases: TGTGCCAGCACCCCCCCGCCCGGGCGCTCAGGGGGGGATGAGCAGTTCTTC. The full variable domain, in which reference TRBV7-9 and TRBJ2-1 provide the parts outside the CDR3, is DTGVSQNPRHKITKRGQNVTFRCDPISEHNRLYWYRQTLGQGPEFLTYFQNEAQLEKSRLLSDRFSAERPKGSFSTLEIQRTEQGDSAMYLCASTPPPGRSGGDEQFFGPGTRLTVL.

CDR3 bases: TGTGCCAGCAGGGTAGGAAACACCATATATTTT. It specifies CASRVGNTIYF. This rearrangement joins TRBV6-5 to TRBJ1-3; D is undetermined. V lost 6 bases to trimming and J lost 4 bases, with 4 bases between them. The germline V gene encodes CDR1 MNHEY and CDR2 SVGAGI. The CDR3 has 11 amino acids.

CDR3 region: CASSLDWNNEQFF. The DNA for the CDR3 is TGTGCCAGCAGCCTGGACTGGAACAATGAGCAGTTCTTC. This chain connects TRBV13 to TRBJ2-1; D is perhaps TRBD2 (5 bases). Germline CDR1 reads PRHDT; CDR2 reads FYEKMQ (reference sequence). CDR3 size: 13 residues. Trimming removed 5 bases from V and 5 bases from J, with 10 bases in between.

The V gene is TRBV10-2, the J gene TRBJ1-2; D remains ambiguous. Germline loops: CDR1 WSHSY, CDR2 SAAADI. Trimming took 10 bases from V and 4 from J, leaving 16 bases between them. The CDR3 loop spans 13 amino acids. CDR3 nucleotide sequence: TGCGCCACCCGGGATGTCGGGTTCTATGGCTACACCTTC. Amino acids: CATRDVGFYGYTF.

This chain links TRBV25-1 with TRBJ2-7, with 12 bases lining up with TRBD2. V gave up 3 bases and J gave up 0 bases; unmatched junction bases: 9. Germline-derived CDR1 and CDR2 are MGHDK and SYGVNS. There are 18 residues in the CDR3. The CDR3: CASSDQPSTSGSSYEQYF. CDR3 bases: TGTGCCAGCAGTGATCAACCCTCGACTAGCGGGAGCTCCTACGAGCAGTACTTC.

This clone has just one count. J is TRBJ2-3 and V is TRBV11-2; D is uncertain. In germline, CDR1 is SGHAT, CDR2 FQNNGV. This CDR3 has 14 amino acids. The V gene lost 2 bases and the J gene lost 6 bases, with 12 bases spanning the gap. The DNA of the CDR3 is TGTGCCAGCAGCTTAAGCGCAGCAACGGATACGCAGTATTTT. The encoded protein is CASSLSAATDTQYF.

This sequence joins TRBV4-1 and TRBJ2-1, with 12 bases identical to TRBD2. Germline V gene lookup returns CDR1 MGHRA and CDR2 YSYEKL. V was clipped by 0 bases and J by 8 bases; unmatched bases: 8. The CDR3 contains 17 residues. In DNA, the CDR3 is TGCGCCAGCAGCCAAGATTGGCTAGCGGGAGGGGGCGATGAGCAGTTCTTC. It yields the protein CASSQDWLAGGGDEQFF.

The V and J genes are TRBV7-2 and TRBJ2-7; D may be TRBD1 (5 bases). V gave up 3 bases and J gave up 3 bases, with 12 bases separating them. The CDR3 has 14 amino acids. Per germline, CDR1 SGHTA and CDR2 FQGNSA. In nucleotides, the CDR3 is TGTGCCAGCAGCTTTGAGCAGGGTGACTACGAGCAGTACTTC. Residues: CASSFEQGDYEQYF.

V and J are TRBV2 and TRBJ1-5; 7 bases map to TRBD1. The CDR3 has 15 amino acids. Looked up from germline, CDR1 is SNHLY and CDR2 is FYNNEI. V shed 6 bases and J 0 bases; nucleotides not matched to a gene: 5. The CDR3 DNA is TGTGCCAGCAGGGGCGGGACAGTTAGCAATCAGCCCCAGCATTTT. Its translation is CASRGGTVSNQPQHF.

This clone was observed a handful of times. This sequence joins TRBV4-1 and TRBJ2-7, with D tentatively TRBD2 (6 bases). CDR1 is MGHRA and CDR2 is YSYEKL in the germline V gene. This CDR3 comprises 15 residues. Trimming stripped 5 bases from V and 0 bases from J, with 14 bases between. CDR3 sequence: CASSFRDSGSYEQYF. CDR3 sequence (DNA): TGCGCCAGCAGCTTCCGGGACTCCGGCTCCTACGAGCAGTACTTC.

The chain is built from TRBV29-1 and TRBJ1-1; D uncertain. Germline lookup yields CDR1 SQVTM and CDR2 ANQGSEA. Trimming left V 7 bases short and J 1 base short, with 10 bases between. This CDR3 is built from 12 residues. The CDR3 here is CSAQRGNTEAFF. The CDR3 DNA reads TGCAGCGCCCAGCGGGGGAACACTGAAGCTTTCTTT. The full variable domain, its missing parts supplied by reference TRBV29-1 and TRBJ1-1, is SAVISQKPSRDICQRGTSLTIQCQVDSQVTMMFWYRQQPGQSLTLIATANQGSEATYESGFVIDKFPISRPNLTFSTLTVSNMSPEDSSIYLCSAQRGNTEAFFGQGTRLTVV.

This clone was seen more than once but under ten times. The gene calls are TRBV5-1 and TRBJ2-2; TRBD2 matches at 9 bases. In germline, CDR1 is SGHRS, CDR2 YFSETQ. This CDR3 region has 18 residues. The trim removed 0 bases at V and 7 bases at J, leaving 13 bases unmatched. The CDR3 DNA reads as TGCGCCAGCAGCTTGGCCGGCCTAGCGGGATCGAAGGGCGGGGAGCTGTTTTTT. Translating gives CASSLAGLAGSKGGELFF.

V usage is TRBV5-1 and J usage is TRBJ2-2, with D possibly matching TRBD2 (6 bases). Germline lookup yields CDR1 SGHRS and CDR2 YFSETQ. The CDR3 length is 14 residues. Trimming took 5 bases from V and 0 from J, leaving 8 bases between them. CDR3: CASSGGTNTGELFF. CDR3 in DNA: TGCGCCAGCAGTGGCGGGACGAACACCGGGGAGCTGTTTTTT.

The chain uses TRBV4-1 and TRBJ1-2; a weak D match, TRBD1 (5 bases). CDR3 length: 15 residues. Trimming left V 0 bases short and J 4 bases short, with 12 bases between. CDR1 MGHRA and CDR2 YSYEKL come from the germline V gene. The CDR3: CASSQELGLLYGYTF. The CDR3 DNA reads as TGCGCCAGCAGCCAAGAGCTGGGACTGCTCTATGGCTACACCTTC.

The rearrangement joins TRBV7-2 to TRBJ2-7; 8 bases match TRBD2. Trimming cost V 5 bases and J 6 bases; bases outside gene matches: 6. This CDR3 has 13 amino acids. In germline, CDR1 is SGHTA, CDR2 FQGNSA. The CDR3 DNA is TGTGCCAGCAGCCCCGGGACTAGGGGCGAGCAGTACTTC. It yields the protein CASSPGTRGEQYF.

The V call is TRBV3-1 (or the pseudogene TRBV3-2), the J call TRBJ2-2; D ambiguous. The CDR3 is 13 residues long. Germline V CDR1 and CDR2: LGHDT, YNNKEL (reference sequence). V was pared by 1 base and J by 8 bases, with 8 bases between. CDR3 nucleotides: TGTGCCAGCAGCCAAGTTTTAGTGGGGGAGCTGTTTTTT. It translates to CASSQVLVGELFF.

The rearrangement joins TRBV7-2 to TRBJ1-5, with D unclear. Germline V lookup: CDR1 SGHTA, CDR2 FQGNSA. CDR3 length: 14 amino acids. V was trimmed by 2 bases and J by 2 bases, leaving 7 bases between them. The CDR3 sequence is CASSLREGNQPQHF. CDR3 nucleotides: TGTGCCAGCAGCTTAAGGGAGGGCAATCAGCCCCAGCATTTT.

The chain links TRBV28 to TRBJ2-7, with 9 bases lining up with TRBD1. In germline, CDR1 is MDHEN, CDR2 SYDVKM. The CDR3 sequence is 15 residues long. The V segment lost 6 bases and the J segment 1 base; nucleotides outside the gene matches: 7. The CDR3, as DNA: TGTGCCAGCAGAGCCACCGGGACAGGGTCCTACGAGCAGTACTTC. Protein: CASRATGTGSYEQYF. Based on the CDR3 plus reference TRBV28 and TRBJ2-7, the full variable domain is DVKVTQSSRYLVKRTGEKVFLECVQDMDHENMFWYRQDPGLGLRLIYFSYDVKMKEKGDIPEGYSVSREKKERFSLILESASTNQTSMYLCASRATGTGSYEQYFGPGTRLTVT.

The chain has TRBV7-9 and TRBJ2-7; 7 bases are a match to TRBD2. The V segment lost 4 bases and the J segment 2 bases; nucleotides outside the gene matches: 11. In germline, CDR1 is SEHNR, CDR2 FQNEAQ (reference sequence). The CDR3 consists of 16 residues. This chain's CDR3 is CASSSPSGPETYEQYF. CDR3 DNA: TGTGCCAGCAGCTCTCCTAGCGGCCCGGAAACCTACGAGCAGTACTTC.

The J gene is TRBJ1-4, the V gene TRBV28; 7 bases map to TRBD1. This CDR3 has 15 amino acids. V lost 2 bases to trimming and J lost 8 bases; unmatched junction nucleotides: 8. Germline lookup yields CDR1 MDHEN and CDR2 SYDVKM. The chain's CDR3 is CASSLTTGVVEKLFF. The CDR3 bases are TGTGCCAGCAGTTTAACCACAGGGGTTGTAGAAAAACTGTTTTTT. The variable domain in full, with the rest retrieved from reference TRBV28 and TRBJ1-4, is DVKVTQSSRYLVKRTGEKVFLECVQDMDHENMFWYRQDPGLGLRLIYFSYDVKMKEKGDIPEGYSVSREKKERFSLILESASTNQTSMYLCASSLTTGVVEKLFFGSGTQLSVL.

V is TRBV11-2 and J is TRBJ1-1; the match to TRBD1 covers 10 bases. This CDR3 comprises 15 residues. The germline V gene has CDR1 SGHAT and CDR2 FQNNGV. J was trimmed by 6 bases and V by 4 bases; bases with no gene match: 8. This CDR3 is CASSSPHGTGAEAFF. The CDR3 coding sequence is TGTGCCAGCAGCTCCCCCCACGGGACAGGGGCTGAAGCTTTCTTT. Filled out from reference TRBV11-2 and TRBJ1-1, the complete variable domain reads EAGVAQSPRYKIIEKRQSVAFWCNPISGHATLYWYQQILGQGPKLLIQFQNNGVVDDSQLPKDRFSAERLKGVDSTLKIQPAKLEDSAVYLCASSSPHGTGAEAFFGQGTRLTVV.

In DNA, the CDR3 is TGTGCCAGCAGCAGGGGGCCCCCAGTCCAGCCCCAGCATTTT. This encodes CASSRGPPVQPQHF. The chain uses TRBV21-1 and TRBJ1-5; the D call of TRBD1 is as the table states it, not checked on the DNA. TRBV21-1 is termed a pseudogene. This CDR3 is built from 14 residues.